This T cell receptor (beta chain) stems from a study of blood T cell repertoires in COVID-19. The assay was immunoSEQ multiplex PCR, and TCRdb's table has in-frame clones only and misses some. The sample carries 120,000 to 150,000 clones, about 85% recorded once. Germline values: CDR1 SGHVS, CDR2 FQNEAQ. The CDR3 is made up of 19 amino acids. Trimming took off 4 bases at V and 0 bases at J, with 22 bases between the two ends. The chain has TRBV7-8 and TRBJ1-3; a possible D gene is TRBD1 (5 bases). This TCR was sampled from a woman aged 35 to 49 with active or convalescent COVID-19. Sequencing was carried out using peripheral blood. CDR3 coding DNA: TGTGCCAGCAGCTCAACTAGCGGTTTTCGGGGACCCTCTGGAAACACCATATATTTT. Its translation is CASSSTSGFRGPSGNTIYF.